What follows are 25 T cell receptor beta chains derived from one specimen sequenced in a study of CD8+CD57+ T cells in acquired aplastic anemia. Flow cytometry had shown expanded CD8+CD57+ cells in the patients chosen for sequencing. Genomic DNA, the template, was used for profiling of the TCR beta VDJ and CDR3. TCRdb fed the reads into MiXCR, producing one record per CDR3 protein. The sample shows roughly 150,000 distinct CDR3 sequences, about 45% of them seen only once. Input material: sorted CD4+, CD8+, or CD8+CD57+ T cells (not recorded which) from PBMCs. All receptors derive from a human donor with aplastic anemia.

This clonotype appeared a few times. The genes are TRBV2 and TRBJ2-1; D is ambiguous. The CDR3 spans 13 residues. The V gene's germline CDR1 is SNHLY and CDR2 FYNNEI. Trimming removed 1 base from V and 7 bases from J, with 8 bases in between. Here the CDR3 DNA reads TGTGCCAGCAGTGAAGAAACCCAGAATGAGCAGTTCTTC. Amino acids: CASSEETQNEQFF.

This clonotype was seen only a few times. The chain recombines TRBV6-2 or TRBV6-3 with TRBJ1-4, with D unresolved. V lost 2 bases, J lost 3 bases, and 16 bases lay in between. CDR1 and CDR2 from the germline V gene are MNHEY and SVGEGT. This CDR3 comprises 17 residues. DNA for the CDR3: TGTGCCAGCAGTTACCTCGGACCGCATTATCCTAATGAAAAACTGTTTTTT. Protein sequence: CASSYLGPHYPNEKLFF.

V and J are TRBV20-1 and TRBJ2-1; 9 bases fit TRBD1. With 1 base clipped from V and 7 bases from J, the junction kept 8 bases outside the gene matches. CDR3 length: 15 residues. Per germline, CDR1 DFQATT and CDR2 SNEGSKA (reference sequence). CDR3 region: CSARVGDRVSNEQFF. CDR3 DNA: TGCAGTGCTAGAGTCGGGGACAGGGTTTCGAATGAGCAGTTCTTC.

The rearrangement joins TRBV2 to TRBJ1-4, with TRBD1 identical over 7 bases. Germline values: CDR1 SNHLY, CDR2 FYNNEI. There are 14 residues in the CDR3. J was trimmed by 4 bases and V by 5 bases; bases with no gene match: 4. The CDR3 reads CASSRQGVNEKLFF. The CDR3 DNA sequence: TGTGCCAGCAGTAGACAGGGAGTTAATGAAAAACTGTTTTTT.

The CDR3 DNA sequence: TGTGCCAGCAGCTTATTGGGGGGTCTCTCCTACGAGCAGTACTTC. Amino acid sequence: CASSLLGGLSYEQYF. The chain combines TRBV7-8 with TRBJ2-7, with D perhaps matching TRBD2 (6 bases). V was pared by 2 bases and J by 0 bases, with 11 bases between. The CDR3 loop spans 15 amino acids. CDR1 and CDR2 from the germline V gene are SGHVS and FQNEAQ.

The rearrangement links TRBV29-1 to TRBJ1-2; D unclear. Germline CDR1 SQVTM, CDR2 ANQGSEA. Trimming took off 4 bases at V and 6 bases at J, with 9 bases between the two ends. This CDR3 is built from 11 residues. The CDR3 coding sequence is TGCAGCGTTGGTCTTGGGGATGGCTACACCTTC. Translation gives CSVGLGDGYTF.

This clonotype was found many times. The rearrangement uses TRBV6-4 and TRBJ2-2; D is ambiguous. In germline, CDR1 is MRHNA, CDR2 SNTAGT. Trimming removed 5 bases from V and 4 bases from J, with 8 bases in between. The CDR3 sequence is 13 residues long. The DNA of the CDR3 is TGTGCCAGCAGTTCTTCAGGCACCGGGGAGCTGTTTTTT. It yields the protein CASSSSGTGELFF.

V usage is TRBV2 and J usage is TRBJ2-7, with D perhaps TRBD2 (6 bases). This CDR3 has 14 amino acids. Trimming took 10 bases from V and 3 from J, leaving 19 bases between them. From germline, CDR1 is SNHLY and CDR2 FYNNEI. The CDR3: CATKFGSGCYEQYF. The CDR3 region has the DNA TGTGCCACCAAATTCGGGAGCGGGTGCTACGAGCAGTACTTC. The full variable domain, with the rest looked up from reference TRBV2 and TRBJ2-7, is EPEVTQTPSHQVTQMGQEVILRCVPISNHLYFYWYRQILGQKVEFLVSFYNNEISEKSEIFDDQFSVERPDGSNFTLKIRSTKLEDSAMYFCATKFGSGCYEQYFGPGTRLTVT.

This clonotype was seen more than once but under ten times. One base away lies a much larger clone, so this may be a sequencing read error. The rearrangement joins TRBV12-3 or TRBV12-4 to TRBJ1-1; weak D call: TRBD1 (5 bases). This CDR3 spans 13 amino acids. CDR3 coding DNA: TGTGCCAGCAAGAGGGACGGGATCACTGAAGCTCTCTTT. It codes for CASKRDGITEALF.

The J gene is TRBJ2-7, the V gene TRBV20-1; 7 nucleotides agree with TRBD1. The CDR3 consists of 16 residues. J gave up 5 bases and V 6 bases, and 19 bases lay outside the gene matches. Germline V gene lookup returns CDR1 DFQATT and CDR2 SNEGSKA (reference sequence). CDR3 sequence (DNA): TGCAGTGCACCTCCTTTGTTAGGGGGCTTAGGACACGAGCAGTACTTC. This sequence encodes CSAPPLLGGLGHEQYF.

Ten or more counts support this clonotype. This sequence joins TRBV5-1 and TRBJ1-2, with 10 bases aligning to TRBD1. V gave up 4 bases and J gave up 4 bases; unmatched junction bases: 7. The CDR3 consists of 15 residues. In germline, CDR1 is SGHRS, CDR2 YFSETQ. CDR3 in amino acids: CASSPSGQGSYGYTF. Written as DNA, the CDR3 is TGCGCCAGCAGCCCTTCGGGACAGGGGAGCTATGGCTACACCTTC.

This clonotype turned up a few times. One junction end disagrees with the germline gene, perhaps due to a read error. The chain combines TRBV20-1 with TRBJ2-7; 11 bases map to TRBD2. CDR1 DFQATT and CDR2 SNEGSKA come from the germline V gene (reference sequence). This CDR3 has 14 amino acids. The CDR3 reads CSASIPSGRRELYF. Here the CDR3 DNA reads TGCAGTGCTAGCATCCCTAGCGGGAGGCGCGAGCTGTACTTT.

The chain combines TRBV20-1 with TRBJ1-2; 7 positions match TRBD1. CDR1 is DFQATT, CDR2 SNEGSKA, per germline (reference sequence). The V gene end was trimmed by 7 bases and the J gene end by 2 bases; junction bases not matched to a gene: 10. The CDR3 loop spans 14 amino acids. The CDR3 reads CSVIRQGRNYGYTF. CDR3 DNA: TGCAGTGTGATAAGACAGGGTCGCAACTATGGCTACACCTTC.

This clonotype showed up many times. The chain links TRBV11-3 to TRBJ1-1; D is perhaps TRBD1 (5 bases). In germline, CDR1 is SGHNT, CDR2 YENEEA. Between the trimmed V and J ends, which lost 5 bases and 2 bases, there was a span of 15 bases. This CDR3 has 15 amino acids. CDR3 residues: CASSPQGVGNTEAFF. CDR3 in DNA: TGTGCCAGCAGCCCCCAGGGTGTAGGAAACACTGAAGCTTTCTTT.

The sample holds many counts of this clonotype. The CDR3 bases are TGTGCCAGCAGCCTAGGGCGGAGAGATGGCTACACCTTC. Translation: CASSLGRRDGYTF. The chain combines TRBV9 with TRBJ1-2; no reliable D call. Germline V gene data show CDR1 as SGDLS and CDR2 as YYNGEE. This CDR3 is 13 amino acids long. V lost 4 bases and J 6 bases, leaving 13 bases between the germline ends.

The chain has TRBV20-1 and TRBJ1-2; D uncertain. The V end was cut by 6 bases, the J end by 1 base, with 15 bases between. There are 14 residues in the CDR3. Looked up from germline, CDR1 is DFQATT and CDR2 is SNEGSKA (reference sequence). The CDR3 region has the DNA TGCAGTGCCAGCAGTGAGGACGGTAACTATGGCTACACCTTC. Protein: CSASSEDGNYGYTF.

This clonotype was recorded at least ten times. The chain employs TRBV7-2 and TRBJ2-3; the D is unclear. The CDR3 sequence is 16 residues long. The V and J ends lost 0 bases and 1 base respectively, with 11 bases between them. Germline loops: CDR1 SGHTA, CDR2 FQGNSA. CDR3 residues: CASSLAAGGGTDTQYF. The CDR3 DNA reads TGTGCCAGCAGCTTAGCGGCAGGTGGGGGCACAGATACGCAGTATTTT.

Comment on this clonotype: Germline is not matched at one junction end, which may reflect a read error. The rearrangement joins TRBV19 to TRBJ2-6; perhaps TRBD1 as D (5 bases). This CDR3 has 14 residues. Germline CDR1 and CDR2: LNHDA and SQIVND (reference sequence). The CDR3 protein is CGSLTLSGANALTF. Written as DNA, the CDR3 is TGTGGCAGCCTGACACTTTCTGGGGCCAACGCCCTGACTTTC.

This clonotype was recorded at least ten times. The CDR3 loop reads CASSIAPGDARNTIYF. The DNA for the CDR3 is TGTGCCAGTAGTATAGCCCCAGGGGACGCTCGAAACACCATATATTTT. The chain joins TRBV19 to TRBJ1-3; D perhaps matches TRBD1 (6 bases). The V gene's germline CDR1 is LNHDA and CDR2 SQIVND (reference sequence). Trimming took 1 base from V and 5 from J, leaving 15 bases between them. The CDR3 has 16 amino acids. The full variable domain, its missing parts supplied by reference TRBV19 and TRBJ1-3, is DGGITQSPKYLFRKEGQNVTLSCEQNLNHDAMYWYRQDPGQGLRLIYYSQIVNDFQKGDIAEGYSVSREKKESFPLTVTSAQKNPTAFYLCASSIAPGDARNTIYFGEGSWLTVV.

The chain combines TRBV30 with TRBJ1-6, with 8 bases lining up with TRBD1. Germline CDR1 reads GTSNPN; CDR2 reads SVGIG (reference sequence). The ends lost 3 bases at V and 8 bases at J; junction bases unmatched: 12. The length of the CDR3 is 16 residues. The CDR3 sequence is CAWSPWGGTGDSPLHF. The CDR3 DNA is TGTGCCTGGAGCCCTTGGGGCGGGACAGGTGATTCACCCCTCCACTTT.

Many counts were recorded for this clonotype. This chain joins TRBV25-1 and TRBJ2-3; D tentatively reads TRBD1 or TRBD2 (5 bases each). V was shortened by 6 bases and J by 0 bases, with 13 bases between the two germline ends. The germline gives CDR1 MGHDK, CDR2 SYGVNS. The CDR3 spans 15 residues. The CDR3 DNA sequence: TGTGCCAGCAGGGGGGTTAGGACTAGCACAGATACGCAGTATTTT. Amino acid sequence: CASRGVRTSTDTQYF.

The chain employs TRBV18 and TRBJ1-2, with 8 bases aligning to TRBD1. The CDR3 is made up of 13 amino acids. The V gene end was trimmed by 4 bases and the J gene end by 8 bases; junction bases not matched to a gene: 6. Germline CDR1 KGHSH, CDR2 LQKENI. The CDR3 reads CASSLDRDDGYTF. The CDR3 DNA reads TGTGCCAGCTCACTGGACAGGGACGACGGCTACACCTTC.

This clonotype has only a few counts. This rearrangement joins TRBV30 to TRBJ2-1; tentatively, D is TRBD1 or TRBD2 (5 bases each). Trimming pared 5 bases from V and 5 bases from J, leaving 19 bases between. Germline V gives CDR1 GTSNPN, CDR2 SVGIG (reference sequence). The CDR3 extends over 15 amino acids. The CDR3 here is CAWQTLGPTDNEQFF. CDR3 sequence (DNA): TGTGCCTGGCAGACCCTGGGACCGACGGACAATGAGCAGTTCTTC.

The DNA of the CDR3 is TGCAGTGCCGATTACGGGGAAACGGAGCAGTATTTT. Its protein is CSADYGETEQYF. The rearrangement uses TRBV20-1 and TRBJ2-3; D might be TRBD2 (5 bases). The V end lost 6 bases, the J end lost 11 bases, and 18 bases lay between the germline ends. The CDR3 runs to 12 residues. Germline CDR1 and CDR2: DFQATT and SNEGSKA (reference sequence).

This clonotype was seen at least ten times. This chain links TRBV20-1 with TRBJ2-3; D is unresolved. Germline CDR1 and CDR2: DFQATT and SNEGSKA (reference sequence). The CDR3 is 14 amino acids. Trimming pared 0 bases from V and 0 bases from J, leaving 7 bases between. The CDR3: CSARDPLSTDTQYF. The CDR3 DNA reads as TGCAGTGCTAGAGACCCCCTTAGCACAGATACGCAGTATTTT.